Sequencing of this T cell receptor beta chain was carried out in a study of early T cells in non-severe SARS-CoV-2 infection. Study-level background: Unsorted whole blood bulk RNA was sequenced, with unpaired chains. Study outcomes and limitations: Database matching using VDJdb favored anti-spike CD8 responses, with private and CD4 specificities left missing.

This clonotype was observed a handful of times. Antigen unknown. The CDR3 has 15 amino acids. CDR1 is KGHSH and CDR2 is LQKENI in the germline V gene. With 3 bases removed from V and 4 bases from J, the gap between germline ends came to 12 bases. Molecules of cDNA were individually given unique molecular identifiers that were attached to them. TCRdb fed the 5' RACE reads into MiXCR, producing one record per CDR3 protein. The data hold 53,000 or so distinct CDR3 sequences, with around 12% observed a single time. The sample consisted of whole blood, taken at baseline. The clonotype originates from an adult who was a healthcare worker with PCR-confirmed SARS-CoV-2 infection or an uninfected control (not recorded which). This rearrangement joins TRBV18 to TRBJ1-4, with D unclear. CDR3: CASSPLEEFNEKLFF. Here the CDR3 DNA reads TGTGCCAGCTCACCCCTCGAGGAATTTAATGAAAAACTGTTTTTT. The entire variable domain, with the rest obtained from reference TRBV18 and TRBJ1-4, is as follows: NAGVMQNPRHLVRRRGQEARLRCSPMKGHSHVYWYRQLPEEGLKFMVYLQKENIIDESGMPKERFSAEFPKEGPSILRIQQVVRGDSAAYFCASSPLEEFNEKLFFGSGTQLSVL.